The rows below give T cell receptor beta chains drawn from one sample of a study of PD-1 blockade in classical Hodgkin lymphoma. Generated by immunoSEQ multiplex PCR, the TCRdb table keeps only in-frame clones and is missing some. The table includes some 53,000 clones, roughly 86% detected once. Here the sequenced sample was peripheral blood mononuclear cells (PBMCs), taken before the fourth cycle of nivolumab. Source of these receptors: a human donor with classical Hodgkin lymphoma. CDR3s include the opening cysteine and the closing phenylalanine or tryptophan. The D gene is left open where the match is weak. The size entry is marked missing in some rows and otherwise reads once, few, many or a size class.

d_gene: TRBD2; j_gene: TRBJ2-1; v_gene: TRBV5-6; abundance: NA; len: 15; CDR3aa: CASSSRTSSYNEQFF; CDR3nt: TGTGCCAGCAGCTCCCGGACTAGCTCCTACAATGAGCAGTTCTTC
d_gene: NA; j_gene: TRBJ2-7; v_gene: TRBV10-2; abundance: NA; len: 12; CDR3aa: CASRANSYEQYF; CDR3nt: TGCGCCAGCAGGGCTAACAGCTACGAGCAGTACTTC
d_gene: NA; j_gene: TRBJ2-5; v_gene: TRBV18; abundance: NA; len: 13; CDR3aa: CASSPLVLGTQYF; CDR3nt: TGTGCCAGCTCACCGTTAGTACTTGGGACCCAGTACTTC
d_gene: TRBD2; j_gene: TRBJ2-3; v_gene: TRBV5-1; abundance: NA; len: 16; CDR3aa: CASSLGSGGATDTQYF; CDR3nt: TGCGCCAGCAGCTTGGGAAGCGGGGGGGCCACAGATACGCAGTATTTT
d_gene: TRBD2; j_gene: TRBJ2-7; v_gene: TRBV29-1; abundance: NA; len: 13; CDR3aa: CSVGSGRAHEQYF; CDR3nt: TGCAGCGTTGGTAGCGGGAGGGCCCACGAGCAGTACTTC
d_gene: TRBD2; j_gene: TRBJ2-3; v_gene: TRBV13; abundance: once; len: 13; CDR3aa: CASGTRSSDTQYF; CDR3nt: TGTGCCAGCGGGACTAGATCCTCAGATACGCAGTATTTT
d_gene: TRBD2; j_gene: TRBJ2-1; v_gene: TRBV28; abundance: NA; len: 17; CDR3aa: CASSLWGSGRAFNEQFF; CDR3nt: TGTGCCAGCAGTTTATGGGGTAGCGGGAGGGCCTTCAATGAGCAGTTCTTC
d_gene: NA; j_gene: TRBJ2-2; v_gene: TRBV6-1; abundance: NA; len: 16; CDR3aa: CASSVWRGQSTGELFF; CDR3nt: TGTGCCAGCAGTGTTTGGCGGGGGCAGAGCACCGGGGAGCTGTTTTTT
d_gene: TRBD1; j_gene: TRBJ1-1; v_gene: TRBV19; abundance: NA; len: 13; CDR3aa: CASGGTVNTEAFF; CDR3nt: TGTGCCAGTGGCGGGACAGTGAACACTGAAGCTTTCTTT
d_gene: TRBD1; j_gene: TRBJ2-1; v_gene: TRBV4-1; abundance: NA; len: 17; CDR3aa: CASSQLRVGTGYNEQFF; CDR3nt: TGCGCCAGCAGCCAGCTAAGAGTAGGGACAGGTTACAATGAGCAGTTCTTC
d_gene: NA; j_gene: TRBJ1-1; v_gene: TRBV6-5; abundance: NA; len: 12; CDR3aa: CASSYRGMAAFF; CDR3nt: TGTGCCAGCAGTTACCGGGGAATGGCAGCTTTCTTT
d_gene: NA; j_gene: TRBJ2-3; v_gene: TRBV27; abundance: once; len: 15; CDR3aa: CASSTVSGPTDTQYF; CDR3nt: TGTGCCAGCAGTACAGTTAGCGGACCTACGGATACGCAGTATTTT
d_gene: NA; j_gene: TRBJ2-1; v_gene: TRBV19; abundance: NA; len: 14; CDR3aa: CASSRTLSYNEQFF; CDR3nt: TGTGCCAGTAGCCGTACACTCTCCTACAATGAGCAGTTCTTC
d_gene: TRBD2; j_gene: TRBJ2-1; v_gene: TRBV7-9; abundance: NA; len: 17; CDR3aa: CASSLGLPSGAPNEQFF; CDR3nt: TGTGCCAGCAGCTTAGGTCTCCCCAGCGGGGCCCCCAATGAGCAGTTCTTC
d_gene: NA; j_gene: TRBJ1-1; v_gene: TRBV6-5; abundance: NA; len: 14; CDR3aa: CASSYSVGNTEAFF; CDR3nt: TGTGCCAGCAGTTACTCGGTCGGGAACACTGAAGCTTTCTTT
d_gene: NA; j_gene: TRBJ1-2; v_gene: TRBV29-1; abundance: NA; len: 13; CDR3aa: CSVMTGSNYGYTF; CDR3nt: TGCAGCGTTATGACAGGCTCTAACTATGGCTACACCTTC
d_gene: NA; j_gene: TRBJ2-2; v_gene: TRBV27; abundance: NA; len: 12; CDR3aa: CASSFYTGELFF; CDR3nt: TGTGCCAGCAGTTTCTACACCGGGGAGCTGTTTTTT
d_gene: NA; j_gene: TRBJ2-2; v_gene: TRBV5-1; abundance: NA; len: 16; CDR3aa: CASSLSGGPGTGELFF; CDR3nt: TGCGCCAGCAGCTTGAGCGGCGGGCCGGGGACCGGGGAGCTGTTTTTT
d_gene: TRBD1; j_gene: TRBJ2-7; v_gene: TRBV19; abundance: once; len: 14; CDR3aa: CASSPGTGGREQYF; CDR3nt: TGTGCCAGTAGTCCAGGGACAGGAGGTAGGGAGCAGTACTTC
d_gene: NA; j_gene: TRBJ1-2; v_gene: TRBV28; abundance: NA; len: 16; CDR3aa: CASSPTGGPTNYGYTF; CDR3nt: TGTGCCAGCAGTCCAACCGGGGGGCCCACTAACTATGGCTACACCTTC
d_gene: TRBD2; j_gene: TRBJ2-2; v_gene: TRBV4-3; abundance: NA; len: 17; CDR3aa: CASSQVSGGAKTGELFF; CDR3nt: TGCGCCAGCAGCCAAGTTAGCGGGGGGGCCAAGACCGGGGAGCTGTTTTTT
d_gene: NA; j_gene: TRBJ2-7; v_gene: TRBV28; abundance: NA; len: 14; CDR3aa: CASSFIRGPYEQYF; CDR3nt: TGTGCCAGCAGTTTTATCAGGGGCCCGTACGAGCAGTACTTC
d_gene: NA; j_gene: TRBJ2-7; v_gene: TRBV5-6; abundance: NA; len: 13; CDR3aa: CASSLANGYEQYF; CDR3nt: TGTGCCAGCAGCTTGGCCAATGGATACGAGCAGTACTTC
d_gene: NA; j_gene: TRBJ1-2; v_gene: TRBV29-1; abundance: NA; len: 15; CDR3aa: CSTQKGGAGVGGYTF; CDR3nt: TGCAGCACCCAAAAGGGGGGGGCGGGAGTCGGTGGCTACACCTTC
d_gene: NA; j_gene: TRBJ2-3; v_gene: TRBV6-1; abundance: NA; len: 12; CDR3aa: CASKETSDTQYF; CDR3nt: TGTGCCAGCAAGGAGACTTCAGATACGCAGTATTTT
d_gene: TRBD1; j_gene: TRBJ1-1; v_gene: TRBV13; abundance: once; len: 13; CDR3aa: CASRLQGYTEAFF; CDR3nt: TGTGCCAGCAGGTTACAGGGGTACACTGAAGCTTTCTTT
d_gene: NA; j_gene: TRBJ1-5; v_gene: TRBV19; abundance: few; len: 14; CDR3aa: CASSIGRDQQPQHF; CDR3nt: TGTGCCAGTAGTATAGGGAGGGATCAACAGCCCCAGCATTTT
d_gene: TRBD2; j_gene: TRBJ2-7; v_gene: TRBV7-9; abundance: once; len: 14; CDR3aa: CASSFGTSDNEQYF; CDR3nt: TGTGCCAGCAGCTTTGGGACTAGCGATAACGAGCAGTACTTC
d_gene: TRBD2; j_gene: TRBJ2-1; v_gene: TRBV4-3; abundance: NA; len: 17; CDR3aa: CASSQEGGLAGVNEQFF; CDR3nt: TGCGCCAGCAGCCAAGAAGGAGGACTAGCGGGGGTTAACGAGCAGTTCTTC
d_gene: TRBD2; j_gene: TRBJ2-5; v_gene: TRBV19; abundance: NA; len: 13; CDR3aa: CASLGRGKSGQYF; CDR3nt: TGTGCCAGTCTGGGGAGGGGCAAGAGTGGCCAGTACTTC
d_gene: NA; j_gene: TRBJ2-5; v_gene: TRBV5-1; abundance: NA; len: 13; CDR3aa: CASSLWRRLAQYF; CDR3nt: TGCGCCAGCAGCTTGTGGAGACGACTTGCCCAGTACTTC
d_gene: NA; j_gene: TRBJ1-5; v_gene: TRBV28; abundance: NA; len: 14; CDR3aa: CASSLGGANQPQHF; CDR3nt: TGTGCCAGCAGTTTGGGGGGGGCCAATCAGCCCCAGCATTTT
d_gene: NA; j_gene: TRBJ2-7; v_gene: TRBV5-6; abundance: NA; len: 13; CDR3aa: CASSLGGGNEQYF; CDR3nt: TGTGCCAGCAGCTTGGGAGGGGGAAACGAGCAGTACTTC
d_gene: TRBD1; j_gene: TRBJ2-7; v_gene: TRBV7-6; abundance: NA; len: 14; CDR3aa: CASSSRQGRYEQYF; CDR3nt: TGTGCCAGCAGCTCTAGACAGGGTCGGTACGAGCAGTACTTC
d_gene: NA; j_gene: TRBJ2-7; v_gene: TRBV14; abundance: NA; len: 15; CDR3aa: CASSHRTVTKYEQYF; CDR3nt: TGTGCCAGCAGCCACCGGACAGTGACCAAATACGAGCAGTACTTC
d_gene: TRBD1; j_gene: TRBJ2-7; v_gene: TRBV29-1; abundance: NA; len: 14; CDR3aa: CSVAPGTGKYEQYF; CDR3nt: TGCAGCGTTGCCCCCGGGACAGGGAAGTACGAGCAGTACTTC
d_gene: TRBD2; j_gene: TRBJ2-7; v_gene: TRBV7-8; abundance: NA; len: 16; CDR3aa: CASSTPIAGGYYEQYF; CDR3nt: TGTGCCAGCAGCACCCCAATAGCGGGGGGGTATTACGAGCAGTACTTC
d_gene: NA; j_gene: TRBJ2-1; v_gene: TRBV18; abundance: NA; len: 14; CDR3aa: CASSFTAGANEQFF; CDR3nt: TGTGCCAGCTCATTTACTGCAGGGGCCAATGAGCAGTTCTTC
d_gene: NA; j_gene: TRBJ2-4; v_gene: TRBV27; abundance: NA; len: 14; CDR3aa: CASALGGLRNIQYF; CDR3nt: TGTGCCAGCGCCCTGGGGGGGCTTAGAAACATTCAGTACTTC
d_gene: NA; j_gene: TRBJ1-5; v_gene: TRBV19; abundance: NA; len: 15; CDR3aa: CASSGGQRGNQPQHF; CDR3nt: TGTGCCAGTAGTGGGGGGCAACGGGGCAATCAGCCCCAGCATTTT
d_gene: NA; j_gene: TRBJ1-2; v_gene: TRBV19; abundance: NA; len: 14; CDR3aa: CASSGVGLTYGYTF; CDR3nt: TGTGCCAGTAGTGGAGTTGGTCTCACCTATGGCTACACCTTC
d_gene: NA; j_gene: TRBJ2-7; v_gene: TRBV19; abundance: NA; len: 14; CDR3aa: CASSMWEMPYEQYF; CDR3nt: TGTGCCAGTAGTATGTGGGAAATGCCATACGAGCAGTACTTC
d_gene: TRBD2; j_gene: TRBJ2-1; v_gene: TRBV7-6; abundance: NA; len: 18; CDR3aa: CASSLDPGGTSGSNEQFF; CDR3nt: TGTGCCAGCAGCTTAGATCCCGGGGGGACTAGCGGGAGCAATGAGCAGTTCTTC
d_gene: NA; j_gene: TRBJ2-2; v_gene: TRBV28; abundance: NA; len: 14; CDR3aa: CASSSEGVTGELFF; CDR3nt: TGTGCCAGCAGTTCGGAGGGAGTGACCGGGGAGCTGTTTTTT